The next 4 T cell receptor beta chains were all read from a single sample in a study of cytomegalovirus exposure and HLA in healthy donors. 13 Jbeta primers and 60 Vbeta primers were used for the PCR. The method was immunoSEQ multiplex PCR; TCRdb's version includes in-frame clones alone and lacks a portion of them. The data show about 140,000 clones, nearly 10% seen once. Sequencing was done on a sample of PBMCs. These receptors came from a middle-aged man in good health and CMV-seronegative.

The chain couples TRBV28 to TRBJ2-7, with TRBD1 matching over 7 bases. This CDR3 comprises 14 residues. Trimming took 3 bases from V and 3 from J; bases not matched to a gene: 5. CDR1 MDHEN and CDR2 SYDVKM come from the germline V gene. CDR3 loop: CASSFSRDSYEQYF. As DNA, the CDR3 is TGTGCCAGCAGTTTTTCCAGGGACAGCTACGAGCAGTACTTC.

Only a few counts were recorded for this clone. The chain couples TRBV4-2 to TRBJ2-7; 7 nucleotides align to TRBD1. Trimming at V came to 3 bases and at J to 6 bases, leaving 11 bases not matched to a gene. Looked up from germline, CDR1 is LGHNA and CDR2 is YNFKEQ. This CDR3 is 15 amino acids long. CDR3 DNA: TGTGCCAGCAGCCAGGGGGAACAGGGGAGCCTCGAGCAGTACTTC. Its translation: CASSQGEQGSLEQYF.

The chain uses TRBV11-2 and TRBJ2-1, with TRBD2 matching over 13 bases. V gave up 5 bases and J gave up 8 bases; unmatched junction bases: 9. The CDR3 length is 16 residues. CDR1 and CDR2 (germline): SGHAT, FQNNGV. This chain's CDR3 is CASSPRTSGRSDEQFF. The DNA for the CDR3 is TGTGCCAGCAGCCCAAGGACTAGCGGGAGATCAGATGAGCAGTTCTTC.

This clone was picked up a small number of times. The V gene is TRBV4-2, the J gene TRBJ1-1; 7 nucleotides match TRBD1. V was clipped by 0 bases and J by 1 base; unmatched bases: 8. The germline V gene encodes CDR1 LGHNA and CDR2 YNFKEQ. The CDR3 sequence is 17 residues long. The CDR3 sequence is CASSQDVPRDRNTEAFF. DNA of the CDR3: TGTGCCAGCAGCCAAGATGTTCCTAGGGACAGGAACACTGAAGCTTTCTTT.